These 23 T cell receptor beta chains were all obtained from the same sample, sequenced in a study of blood T cell repertoires in COVID-19. Generated by immunoSEQ multiplex PCR, the TCRdb table keeps only in-frame clones and is missing some. The table lists approximately 260,000 clones, around 84% of them singletons, with roughly 4% in the top ten. The sample comprised PBMCs or T cells enriched from blood (not recorded which). Source of these receptors: a man aged 25-45 years with acute COVID-19.

The rearrangement joins TRBV15 to TRBJ2-3, with TRBD2 identical over 7 bases. The junction had 4 bases not matched to a gene; V was cut back by 1 base and J by 3 bases. Germline assignment: CDR1 LNHNV and CDR2 YYDKDF (reference sequence). This CDR3 region has 15 residues. The chain's CDR3 is CATSRGGAGTDTQYF. CDR3 DNA: TGTGCCACCAGCAGAGGGGGAGCGGGGACAGATACGCAGTATTTT.

The chain joins TRBV9 to TRBJ2-3, with 8 bases lining up with TRBD2. The CDR3 consists of 15 residues. The germline V gene encodes CDR1 SGDLS and CDR2 YYNGEE. V was clipped by 3 bases and J by 5 bases; unmatched bases: 8. The CDR3 DNA reads TGTGCCAGCAGCGGGGGAGGACTAGCAAGAGATACGCAGTATTTT. Protein: CASSGGGLARDTQYF.

This clone showed up just a few times. This chain connects TRBV6-2 or TRBV6-3 to TRBJ2-7, with a possible D match to TRBD1 (6 bases). V was cut by 6 bases and J by 6 bases, with 12 bases left in between. The CDR3 runs 12 residues. Germline CDR1 reads MNHEY; CDR2 reads SVGEGT. The CDR3 region is CASSMDRSEQYV. CDR3 coding DNA: TGTGCCAGCAGCATGGACAGAAGCGAGCAGTACGTC.

The chain recombines TRBV7-3 with TRBJ2-1; possibly TRBD1 for D (5 bases). The V and J ends lost 2 bases and 3 bases respectively, with 11 bases between them. Germline V gene lookup returns CDR1 SGHTA and CDR2 FQGTGA. The CDR3 loop spans 15 amino acids. CDR3 sequence: CASSLDGRDYNEQFF. As DNA, the CDR3 is TGTGCCAGCAGCTTAGACGGCAGGGACTACAATGAGCAGTTCTTC.

V and J are TRBV15 and TRBJ1-5; D call uncertain. CDR1 and CDR2 (germline): LNHNV, YYDKDF (reference sequence). The CDR3 totals 13 residues. V was trimmed by 0 bases and J by 8 bases, leaving 8 bases between them. CDR3 sequence: CATSRDQGEPQHF. Here the CDR3 DNA reads TGTGCCACCAGCAGAGATCAAGGAGAGCCCCAGCATTTT.

The rearrangement uses TRBV7-3 and TRBJ2-1; 10 bases fit TRBD2. This CDR3 region has 15 residues. V dropped 5 bases and J dropped 4; count of bases not matched to a gene: 5. CDR1 is SGHTA, CDR2 FQGTGA, per germline. CDR3 region: CASSILAGKYNEQFF. The CDR3 DNA reads as TGTGCCAGCAGCATACTAGCGGGAAAGTACAATGAGCAGTTCTTC.

In its sample, this clone was seen once. The rearrangement joins TRBV7-2 to TRBJ2-1; 7 bases are shared with TRBD1. The CDR3 consists of 16 residues. Germline V gene sequence: CDR1 SGHTA, CDR2 FQGNSA. Trimming took 0 bases from V and 0 from J; bases not matched to a gene: 2. The CDR3 loop reads CASSLATGTSYNEQFF. The CDR3 nucleotides read TGTGCCAGCAGCTTAGCGACAGGGACCTCCTACAATGAGCAGTTCTTC.

J is TRBJ1-2 and V is TRBV10-3; TRBD1 agrees at 8 bases. The CDR3 has 15 amino acids. Germline V gives CDR1 ENHRY, CDR2 SYGVKD. V lost 2 bases and J lost 7; bases outside the gene matches: 9. The CDR3 bases are TGTGCCATCAGTGAGGTAGAAGGACAGGGTGGTGGCTACACCTTC. The encoded protein is CAISEVEGQGGGYTF.

This chain connects TRBV5-8 to TRBJ2-5; 9 bases fit TRBD1. The V segment lost 4 bases and the J segment 9 bases; nucleotides outside the gene matches: 7. CDR3 size: 13 residues. Germline V gene sequence: CDR1 SGHTS, CDR2 YDEGEE. The CDR3 DNA reads as TGTGCCAGCAGCCACAGGGGGCCCGGGGCCCAGTACTTC. Translating it yields CASSHRGPGAQYF. The complete variable domain, with remaining parts taken from reference TRBV5-8 and TRBJ2-5, reads EAGVTQSPTHLIKTRGQQATLRCSPISGHTSVYWYQQALGLGLQFLLWYDEGEERNRGNFPPRFSGRQFPNYSSELNVNALELEDSALYLCASSHRGPGAQYFGPGTRLLVL.

Remarks on this clone: One end of the junction varies from germline; a read error may be responsible. The chain has TRBV5-1 and TRBJ2-2, with TRBD2 matching over 14 bases. Germline loops: CDR1 SGHRS, CDR2 YFSETQ. This CDR3 comprises 14 residues. CDR3 loop: CASSPGTSGRELFF. The CDR3 nucleotides read TGTGCCAGCAGCCCCGGGACTAGCGGGAGAGAGCTGTTTTTT.

The rearrangement uses TRBV5-4 and TRBJ1-6; 7 bases fit TRBD1. Germline CDR1 and CDR2: SGHNT and YYREEE (reference sequence). This CDR3 has 16 amino acids. The V segment lost 1 base and the J segment 4 bases; nucleotides outside the gene matches: 5. CDR3 loop: CASSLRDRNYNSPLHF. The CDR3 coding sequence is TGTGCCAGCAGCTTGCGGGACAGAAATTATAATTCACCCCTCCACTTT.

CDR3 DNA sequence: TGTGCCAGCAGTTACTCCACAGGGTCGTCCTACGAGCAGTACGTC. Protein sequence: CASSYSTGSSYEQYV. V is TRBV6-2 or TRBV6-3 and J is TRBJ2-7; weak D call: TRBD1 (6 bases). The CDR3 is 15 residues long. Looked up from germline, CDR1 is MNHEY and CDR2 is SVGEGT. The V end was cut by 0 bases, the J end by 1 base, with 10 bases between.

The CDR3 spells CASSLGRESGELFF. The CDR3 DNA is TGTGCCAGCAGCCTCGGCAGGGAATCCGGGGAGCTGTTTTTT. The rearrangement links TRBV2 to TRBJ2-2; a weak D match, TRBD1 (5 bases). Germline V gene lookup returns CDR1 SNHLY and CDR2 FYNNEI. There are 14 residues in the CDR3. V was shortened by 6 bases and J by 6 bases, with 14 bases between the two germline ends.

This chain connects TRBV5-4 to TRBJ2-3; TRBD2 aligns across 7 bases. Per germline, CDR1 SGHNT and CDR2 YYREEE (reference sequence). The length of the CDR3 is 15 residues. V dropped 2 bases and J dropped 2; count of bases not matched to a gene: 5. CDR3 DNA sequence: TGTGCCAGCAGCTTCTGGGGGGGTTACACAGATACGCAGTATTTT. It is translated as CASSFWGGYTDTQYF.

With regard to this clone: The same CDR3 arises from other DNA sequences in this sample as well. V and J are TRBV3-1 (or the pseudogene TRBV3-2) and TRBJ1-2; D unclear. This CDR3 spans 14 amino acids. Trimming left V 1 base short and J 2 bases short, with 8 bases between. CDR1 is LGHDT and CDR2 is YNNKEL in the germline V gene (reference sequence). CDR3 protein: CASSQGTANYGYTF. The CDR3 bases are TGTGCCAGCAGCCAAGGAACAGCCAACTATGGCTACACCTTC.

This clone was counted a single time. The chain's CDR3 is CASSARGTTNTGELFF. CDR3 nucleotides: TGTGCCAGCAGCGCAAGGGGCACGACGAACACCGGGGAGCTGTTTTTT. The chain has TRBV3-1 (or the pseudogene TRBV3-2) and TRBJ2-2, with a tentative D call TRBD1 (5 bases). Trimming took off 5 bases at V and 0 bases at J, with 13 bases between the two ends. CDR1 and CDR2 from the germline V gene are LGHDT and YNNKEL (reference sequence). The CDR3 is 16 amino acids.

The CDR3: CATSRGRLEFSYNEQFF. CDR3 coding DNA: TGTGCCACCAGCAGAGGGAGACTAGAGTTCTCCTACAATGAGCAGTTCTTC. The chain employs TRBV15 and TRBJ2-1, with D tentatively TRBD2 (6 bases). The CDR3 runs to 17 residues. Germline CDR1 and CDR2: LNHNV and YYDKDF (reference sequence). V lost 1 base to trimming and J lost 0 bases, with 13 bases between them.

The chain links TRBV19 to TRBJ1-1; 8 bases map to TRBD1. The CDR3 runs to 13 residues. Trimming took 6 bases from V and 5 from J; bases not matched to a gene: 5. The germline V gene has CDR1 LNHDA and CDR2 SQIVND (reference sequence). The CDR3 region has the DNA TGTGCCAGTAGAGGACAGGGAGGGACTGAAGCTTTCTTT. This gives the protein CASRGQGGTEAFF.

This clone showed up just once. The chain combines TRBV7-2 with TRBJ1-2; 9 nucleotides match TRBD1. Per the germline V gene, CDR1 is SGHTA and CDR2 is FQGNSA. There are 14 residues in the CDR3. V shed 6 bases and J 2 bases; nucleotides not matched to a gene: 4. The CDR3 reads CASSTGGANYGYTF. For the CDR3, the DNA is TGTGCCAGCAGTACAGGGGGCGCGAACTATGGCTACACCTTC.

About this clone: An end of the junction differs from the germline gene, which may be a read error. CDR3 sequence (DNA): TGTGCCAGCAGCTTGGGGGGGCCTGGTGAAAAACTGTTTTTT. Its protein product is CASSLGGPGEKLFF. This chain joins TRBV5-1 and TRBJ1-4; maybe TRBD1 (6 bases). This CDR3 comprises 14 residues. CDR1 SGHRS and CDR2 YFSETQ come from the germline V gene.

This clone was observed a single time. The chain links TRBV5-6 to TRBJ1-1, with D maybe TRBD1 (6 bases). Germline V CDR1 and CDR2: SGHDT, YYEEEE. V shed 4 bases and J shed 1 base, with 11 bases lying between them. This CDR3 has 14 residues. In DNA, the CDR3 is TGTGCCAGCAGCCCGCGGACAGCGAACACTGAAGCTTTCTTT. Amino acids: CASSPRTANTEAFF.

As to this clone: One junction end does not reproduce the germline sequence, and a read error may be involved. This chain connects TRBV5-1 to TRBJ2-2; 9 bases agree with TRBD2. CDR1 is SGHRS and CDR2 is YFSETQ in the germline V gene. The CDR3 consists of 15 residues. The CDR3 region is CASSGRTGNTGELFF. The DNA for the CDR3 is TGTGCCAGCAGCGGGAGGACAGGGAACACCGGGGAGCTGTTTTTT.

The V call is TRBV27, the J call TRBJ1-6, with 10 bases aligning to TRBD1. Per the germline V gene, CDR1 is MNHEY and CDR2 is SMNVEV (reference sequence). The CDR3 has 16 residues. V was clipped by 6 bases and J by 6 bases; unmatched bases: 8. CDR3 sequence reads: CASRAYGQGGNSPLHF. The CDR3, as DNA: TGTGCCAGCAGAGCTTACGGACAGGGGGGTAATTCACCCCTCCACTTT.